A selection of T cell receptor beta chains follows, all from one sample in a study of tumor-infiltrating lymphocytes in primary liver carcinoma. TCRdb ran MiXCR on the multiplex PCR reads and lists one entry per CDR3 protein. The top ten hold about 6.5% of the sample, which has approximately 330,000 distinct CDR3 sequences, about 65% seen once. The sequenced sample was peripheral blood. The receptor set was obtained from a man aged 35 to 55 with primary liver carcinoma and hepatitis B virus infection. CDR3s include the opening cysteine and the closing phenylalanine or tryptophan. A D gene is named only where the DNA matches it firmly. Some rows mark clone size as missing; the rest say once, few, many or name a class of expanded clone.

D gene: .; J gene: TRBJ1-4; V gene: TRBV10-3; clone size: .; CDR3 DNA: TGTGCCATCAGTGAGTCGAGGATCGAGAATGAAAAACTGTTTTTT; CDR3 protein: CAISESRIENEKLFF
D gene: .; J gene: TRBJ2-7; V gene: TRBV11-2; clone size: many; CDR3 DNA: TGTGCCAGCAGCTTAGAATTTGGGGTAAGCAACGAGCAGTACTTC; CDR3 protein: CASSLEFGVSNEQYF
D gene: .; J gene: TRBJ2-4; V gene: TRBV11-2; clone size: .; CDR3 DNA: TGTGCCAGCAGCCCCACGGACGGGACACCAACACTAGCCAAAAACCTTCAGTACTTC; CDR3 protein: CASSPTDGTPTLAKNLQYF
D gene: .; J gene: TRBJ1-1; V gene: TRBV6-5; clone size: .; CDR3 DNA: TGTTCCAGCAGGTCCACGGGTCTAAACACTGAAGCTTTCTTT; CDR3 protein: CSSRSTGLNTEAFF
D gene: .; J gene: TRBJ2-7; V gene: TRBV11-2; clone size: .; CDR3 DNA: TGTGCCAGCAGTTTAGTACAAGGGGACTACGAGCAGTACTTC; CDR3 protein: CASSLVQGDYEQYF
D gene: TRBD1; J gene: TRBJ2-5; V gene: TRBV5-1; clone size: .; CDR3 DNA: TGCGCCAGCAGCCCGGCCTTTCCGGGACAGACCCAAGAGACCCAGTACTTC; CDR3 protein: CASSPAFPGQTQETQYF
D gene: TRBD1; J gene: TRBJ2-3; V gene: TRBV19; clone size: .; CDR3 DNA: TGTGCCAGTAGTCCGCAGAGAACAGGGGCCACAGATACGCAGTATTTT; CDR3 protein: CASSPQRTGATDTQYF
D gene: .; J gene: TRBJ2-7; V gene: TRBV29-1; clone size: .; CDR3 DNA: TGCAGCGTTGCCGTAGGAAAGTACGAACAGTACTTC; CDR3 protein: CSVAVGKYEQYF
D gene: TRBD1; J gene: TRBJ2-1; V gene: TRBV13; clone size: .; CDR3 DNA: TGTGCCAGCAGCCAGGACAGGAGCTCCTACAATGGGCAGTTCTTC; CDR3 protein: CASSQDRSSYNGQFF
D gene: .; J gene: TRBJ2-3; V gene: TRBV11-2; clone size: .; CDR3 DNA: TGTGCCAACAGCTCGGCAGAGGGTACAGATACGCAGTATTTT; CDR3 protein: CANSSAEGTDTQYF
D gene: .; J gene: TRBJ2-5; V gene: TRBV11-2; clone size: .; CDR3 DNA: TGTGCCAGTAGCCAGGGGCAGGGGTTCCAAGAGACCCAGTACTTC; CDR3 protein: CASSQGQGFQETQYF
D gene: .; J gene: TRBJ2-3; V gene: TRBV6-1; clone size: few; CDR3 DNA: TGTGCCAGCTTAATTGAGGGACCAGATACGCAGTATTTT; CDR3 protein: CASLIEGPDTQYF
D gene: .; J gene: TRBJ1-1; V gene: TRBV6-2/TRBV6-3; clone size: .; CDR3 DNA: TGTGCCAGCAGTTCGACACGGATGAACACTGAAGCTTTCTTT; CDR3 protein: CASSSTRMNTEAFF
D gene: TRBD2; J gene: TRBJ2-3; V gene: TRBV7-9; clone size: few; CDR3 DNA: TGTGCCAGCAGCTCGCCGCTAGCGGGAACTAGCGCAGATACGCAGTATTTT; CDR3 protein: CASSSPLAGTSADTQYF
D gene: TRBD2; J gene: TRBJ2-7; V gene: TRBV11-2; clone size: .; CDR3 DNA: TGTGCCAGCAGCGGAGGACTAGAGGCAGTTGGCGGGCAGTACTTC; CDR3 protein: CASSGGLEAVGGQYF